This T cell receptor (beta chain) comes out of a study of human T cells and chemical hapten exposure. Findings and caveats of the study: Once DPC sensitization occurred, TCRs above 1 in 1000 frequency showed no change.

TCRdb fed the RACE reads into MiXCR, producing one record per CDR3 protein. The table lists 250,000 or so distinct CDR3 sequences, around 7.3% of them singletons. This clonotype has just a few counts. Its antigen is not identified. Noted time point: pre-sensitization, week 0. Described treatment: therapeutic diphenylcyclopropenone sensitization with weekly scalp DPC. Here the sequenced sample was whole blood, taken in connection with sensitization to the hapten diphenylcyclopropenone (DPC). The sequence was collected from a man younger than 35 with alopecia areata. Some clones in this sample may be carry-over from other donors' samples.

The DNA for the CDR3 is TGCGCCAGCAGCCAATACCTGGGGCCAGATACGCAGTATTTT. This gives the protein CASSQYLGPDTQYF. The rearrangement joins TRBV4-1 to TRBJ2-3; weak D call: TRBD1 (5 bases). CDR3 length: 14 amino acids. Germline V lookup: CDR1 MGHRA, CDR2 YSYEKL. The V end was cut by 2 bases, the J end by 4 bases, with 10 bases between.